These 21 T cell receptor beta chains came from one sample sequenced in a study of OX40 agonist ivuxolimab in advanced cancers. Some clones are missing from TCRdb's copy, which holds only in-frame ones; the method was immunoSEQ multiplex PCR. The profile shows tens of thousands of clones, under 95% of them singletons. The specimen was CD4+ or CD8+ T cells sorted from blood, collected in a trial of the OX40 agonist ivuxolimab. The source is an adult with an advanced solid tumor such as melanoma, head and neck, liver or kidney cancer.

The rearrangement joins TRBV15 to TRBJ2-7; 10 bases agree with TRBD2. Germline trimming cut 1 base from V and 3 bases from J; bases unmatched to any gene: 9. The CDR3 runs to 17 residues. Looked up from germline, CDR1 is LNHNV and CDR2 is YYDKDF (reference sequence). The CDR3 bases are TGTGCCACCAGCAGAGTGCTAGCGGGAGATTTTGGCTACGAGCAGTACTTC. Encoded protein: CATSRVLAGDFGYEQYF.

The chain recombines TRBV7-2 with TRBJ2-6, with unresolved D. CDR1 and CDR2 from the germline V gene are SGHTA and FQGNSA. V lost 1 base and J 3 bases, leaving 7 bases between the germline ends. This CDR3 comprises 15 residues. CDR3 coding DNA: TGTGCCAGCAGCTTAGACGGTAGTGGGGCCAACGTCCTGACTTTC. Its translation: CASSLDGSGANVLTF.

The rearrangement joins TRBV4-2 to TRBJ2-3; possible D gene TRBD2, 5 bases. V lost 2 bases to trimming and J lost 3 bases, with 18 bases between them. CDR3 size: 17 residues. CDR1 is LGHNA and CDR2 is YNFKEQ in the germline V gene. The CDR3 DNA reads TGTGCCAGCAGCCAATGGTCGAGAGGGAGTGGGACAGATACGCAGTATTTT. Its translation: CASSQWSRGSGTDTQYF.

The chain couples TRBV9 to TRBJ2-7; either TRBD1 or TRBD2 may supply D (5 bases each). The V end was cut by 4 bases, the J end by 4 bases, with 21 bases between. Germline-derived CDR1 and CDR2 are SGDLS and YYNGEE. The length of the CDR3 is 16 residues. The CDR3 DNA reads as TGTGCCAGCAGCCAGATACCCGGGACCGCGTCATACGAGCAGTACTTC. It encodes CASSQIPGTASYEQYF.

The chain recombines TRBV5-3 with TRBJ2-3; 7 nucleotides match TRBD2. TRBV5-3 is placed among ORFs of uncertain function. CDR3 length: 16 residues. The ends lost 7 bases at V and 2 bases at J; junction bases unmatched: 13. The CDR3 sequence is CARLQSSGRNTDTQYF. The CDR3 DNA reads TGTGCCAGACTACAGTCGTCCGGGAGGAACACAGATACGCAGTATTTT.

The chain recombines TRBV2 with TRBJ1-2; the match to TRBD1 covers 7 bases. Trimming took 4 bases from V and 7 from J; bases not matched to a gene: 6. The CDR3 is 13 amino acids. The germline CDR1 and CDR2 sequences are SNHLY and FYNNEI. This CDR3 reads CASSVRRGLGYTF. Here the CDR3 DNA reads TGTGCCAGCAGTGTTCGGAGGGGGCTTGGCTACACCTTC.

Details on this clone: The sample has other DNA sequences that encode this CDR3 too. The V and J genes are TRBV10-2 and TRBJ2-1, with D possibly matching TRBD2 (5 bases). V was trimmed by 0 bases and J by 7 bases, leaving 16 bases between them. Germline values: CDR1 WSHSY, CDR2 SAAADI. The CDR3 is made up of 16 amino acids. The CDR3 reads CASSESRHTRVNEQFF. The CDR3 nucleotides are TGCGCCAGCAGTGAGTCGCGCCACACGAGGGTTAATGAGCAGTTCTTC.

The chain joins TRBV7-9 to TRBJ2-1, with 7 nucleotides matching TRBD2. The length of the CDR3 is 17 residues. Germline CDR1 is SEHNR and CDR2 is FQNEAQ (reference sequence). The V gene end was trimmed by 2 bases and the J gene end by 7 bases; junction bases not matched to a gene: 14. CDR3 sequence: CASSLTGASGSRNEQFF. CDR3 sequence (DNA): TGTGCCAGCAGCTTAACCGGCGCTAGCGGCTCTAGGAATGAGCAGTTCTTC.

The rearrangement uses TRBV5-4 and TRBJ1-2; tentative D call: TRBD1 (6 bases). The germline CDR1 and CDR2 sequences are SGHNT and YYREEE (reference sequence). The CDR3 is 14 residues long. Trimming removed 3 bases at V and 8 bases at J, with 17 bases between. The CDR3 spells CASSSPGANLGYTF. DNA of the CDR3: TGTGCCAGCAGCTCCCCGGGGGCAAATCTAGGCTACACCTTC.

The CDR3 coding sequence is TGTGCCAGCAGCTTAGAAGGCGGGAGTGTCACAGATACGCAGTATTTT. Its translation is CASSLEGGSVTDTQYF. The chain employs TRBV7-2 and TRBJ2-3; the match to TRBD2 covers 7 bases. The CDR3 runs 16 residues. V gave up 1 base and J gave up 2 bases; unmatched junction bases: 6. Per germline, CDR1 SGHTA and CDR2 FQGNSA.

This chain connects TRBV5-1 to TRBJ2-5, with D perhaps matching TRBD2 (5 bases). Germline V CDR1 and CDR2: SGHRS, YFSETQ. The CDR3 runs to 14 residues. V gave up 3 bases and J gave up 5 bases, with 14 bases separating them. CDR3 region: CASSSTAARETQYF. Here the CDR3 DNA reads TGCGCCAGCAGCTCTACAGCGGCTAGGGAGACCCAGTACTTC.

Only one count was recorded for this clone. The chain is built from TRBV29-1 and TRBJ2-1; D unclear. Trimming pared 8 bases from V and 1 base from J, leaving 12 bases between. The CDR3 sequence is 13 residues long. Germline CDR1 SQVTM, CDR2 ANQGSEA. The CDR3 spells CSLVAASYNEQFF. The CDR3, as DNA: TGCAGCCTAGTGGCTGCTTCCTACAATGAGCAGTTCTTC.

The chain employs TRBV5-4 and TRBJ2-6, with TRBD1 identical over 8 bases. The germline CDR1 and CDR2 sequences are SGHNT and YYREEE (reference sequence). The J segment lost 4 bases and the V segment lost 2 bases, leaving 2 bases of the junction unmatched. The CDR3 extends over 15 amino acids. The CDR3 here is CASSFQGAGANVLTF. CDR3 in DNA: TGTGCCAGCAGCTTTCAGGGGGCAGGGGCCAACGTCCTGACTTTC.

The chain uses TRBV5-1 and TRBJ2-6; 8 bases match TRBD2. Trimming cost V 0 bases and J 4 bases; bases outside gene matches: 12. This CDR3 contains 19 residues. Per germline, CDR1 SGHRS and CDR2 YFSETQ. The CDR3 protein is CASSLGLAGNPVGANVLTF. Here the CDR3 DNA reads TGCGCCAGCAGCTTGGGGCTAGCGGGCAACCCAGTGGGGGCCAACGTCCTGACTTTC.

The V call is TRBV5-4, the J call TRBJ2-7; 8 bases are a match to TRBD1. Looked up from germline, CDR1 is SGHNT and CDR2 is YYREEE (reference sequence). Trimming at V came to 0 bases and at J to 4 bases, leaving 9 bases not matched to a gene. This CDR3 contains 16 residues. CDR3 sequence reads: CASSLAGQGPLYEQYF. The CDR3, as DNA: TGTGCCAGCAGCTTGGCCGGACAGGGACCTCTATACGAGCAGTACTTC.

This chain connects TRBV7-8 to TRBJ1-1; D remains ambiguous. Germline CDR1 reads SGHVS; CDR2 reads FQNEAQ. The CDR3 runs to 16 residues. With 5 bases removed from V and 3 bases from J, the gap between germline ends came to 19 bases. The CDR3 bases are TGTGCCAGCAGCCGTAGGCGGGTGCGGGCCTACACTGAAGCTTTCTTT. Translation: CASSRRRVRAYTEAFF.

The chain combines TRBV7-2 with TRBJ1-5; weak D call: TRBD1 (5 bases). Per germline, CDR1 SGHTA and CDR2 FQGNSA. The germline V and J ends were trimmed by 5 bases and 0 bases, with 11 bases remaining between them. CDR3 length: 15 amino acids. The CDR3 DNA sequence: TGTGCCAGCAGCCCCCCGGGGGATAGCAATCAGCCCCAGCATTTT. Protein sequence: CASSPPGDSNQPQHF.

The V call is TRBV19, the J call TRBJ2-2; 13 nucleotides match TRBD2. The CDR3 sequence is 20 residues long. Unmatched junction bases numbered 16, after V lost 7 bases and J lost 2 bases. Germline CDR1 LNHDA, CDR2 SQIVND (reference sequence). The chain's CDR3 is CASTPQDPTSGGPNTGELFF. The DNA for the CDR3 is TGTGCCAGTACCCCCCAGGACCCGACTAGCGGGGGGCCCAACACCGGGGAGCTGTTTTTT.

The chain links TRBV28 to TRBJ2-2, with TRBD2 matching over 12 bases. The germline gives CDR1 MDHEN, CDR2 SYDVKM. After removal of 3 bases from V and 2 bases from J, the junction contained 4 bases not matched to a gene. The CDR3 length is 17 residues. The CDR3, as DNA: TGTGCCAGCAGTTTGACGACTAGCGGGAGTAACACCGGGGAGCTGTTTTTT. Protein product: CASSLTTSGSNTGELFF.

The rearrangement joins TRBV19 to TRBJ2-3, with TRBD2 as a possible D gene (5 bases). CDR3 size: 12 residues. V gave up 8 bases and J gave up 4 bases, with 10 bases separating them. Germline assignment: CDR1 LNHDA and CDR2 SQIVND (reference sequence). The DNA for the CDR3 is TGTGCCAGTGGGTCCGGGGCAGATACGCAGTATTTT. Amino acids: CASGSGADTQYF.

CDR3 coding DNA: TGTGCCAGCTCACCACTAGGAACAGGGTTACAATATGGCTACACCTTC. It codes for CASSPLGTGLQYGYTF. V and J are TRBV18 and TRBJ1-2; perhaps TRBD1 as D (6 bases). Germline V gene lookup returns CDR1 KGHSH and CDR2 LQKENI. This CDR3 contains 16 residues. V was shortened by 1 base and J by 5 bases, with 17 bases between the two germline ends.